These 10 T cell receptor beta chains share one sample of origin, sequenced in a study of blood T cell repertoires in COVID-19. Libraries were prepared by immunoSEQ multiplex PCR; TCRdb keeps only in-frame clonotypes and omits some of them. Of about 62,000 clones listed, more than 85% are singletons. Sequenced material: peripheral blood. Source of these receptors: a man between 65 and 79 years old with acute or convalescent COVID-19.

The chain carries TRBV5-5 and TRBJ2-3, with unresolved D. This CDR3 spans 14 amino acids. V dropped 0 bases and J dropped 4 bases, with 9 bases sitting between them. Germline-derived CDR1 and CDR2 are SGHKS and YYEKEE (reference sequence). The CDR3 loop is CASSLALVADTQYF. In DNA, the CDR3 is TGTGCCAGCAGCTTGGCCCTAGTAGCAGATACGCAGTATTTT. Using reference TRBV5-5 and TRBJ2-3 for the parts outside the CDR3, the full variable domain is DAGVTQSPTHLIKTRGQQVTLRCSPISGHKSVSWYQQVLGQGPQFIFQYYEKEERGRGNFPDRFSARQFPNYSSELNVNALLLGDSALYLCASSLALVADTQYFGPGTRLTVL.

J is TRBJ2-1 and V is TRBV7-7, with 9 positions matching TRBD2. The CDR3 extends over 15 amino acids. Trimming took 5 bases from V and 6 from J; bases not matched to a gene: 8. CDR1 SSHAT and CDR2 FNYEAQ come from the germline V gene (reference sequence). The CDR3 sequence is CASSPEPTSGNEQFF. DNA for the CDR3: TGTGCCAGCAGCCCCGAACCGACTAGCGGCAATGAGCAGTTCTTC.

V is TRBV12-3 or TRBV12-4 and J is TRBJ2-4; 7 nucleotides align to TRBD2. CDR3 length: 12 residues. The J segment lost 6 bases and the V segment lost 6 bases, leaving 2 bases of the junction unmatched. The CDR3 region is CASSRGGNIQYF. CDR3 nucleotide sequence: TGTGCCAGCAGCCGCGGGGGAAACATTCAGTACTTC.

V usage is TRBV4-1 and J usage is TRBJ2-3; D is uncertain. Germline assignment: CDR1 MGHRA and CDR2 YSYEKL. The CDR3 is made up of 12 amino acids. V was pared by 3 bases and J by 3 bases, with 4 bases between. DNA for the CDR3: TGCGCCAGCAGCCAGAGTACAGATACGCAGTATTTT. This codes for CASSQSTDTQYF.

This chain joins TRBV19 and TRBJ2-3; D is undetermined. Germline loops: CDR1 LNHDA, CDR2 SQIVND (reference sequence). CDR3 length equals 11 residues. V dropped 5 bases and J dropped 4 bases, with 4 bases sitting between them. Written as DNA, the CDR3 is TGTGCCAGTAGTTTCGCAGATACGCAGTATTTT. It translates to CASSFADTQYF.

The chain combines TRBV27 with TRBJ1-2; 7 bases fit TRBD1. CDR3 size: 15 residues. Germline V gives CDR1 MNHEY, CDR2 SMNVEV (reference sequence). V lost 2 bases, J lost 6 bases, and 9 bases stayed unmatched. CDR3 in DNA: TGTGCCAGCAGTTTAAGGCCAGGGGGAGGAGATGGCTACACCTTC. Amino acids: CASSLRPGGGDGYTF.

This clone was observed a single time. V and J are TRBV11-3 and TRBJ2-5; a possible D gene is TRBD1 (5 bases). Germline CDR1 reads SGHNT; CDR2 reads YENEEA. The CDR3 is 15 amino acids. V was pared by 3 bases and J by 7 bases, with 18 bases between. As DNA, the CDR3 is TGTGCCAGCAGCTTTCTTCGGTTGGGTCAGGGGACCCAGTACTTC. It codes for CASSFLRLGQGTQYF.

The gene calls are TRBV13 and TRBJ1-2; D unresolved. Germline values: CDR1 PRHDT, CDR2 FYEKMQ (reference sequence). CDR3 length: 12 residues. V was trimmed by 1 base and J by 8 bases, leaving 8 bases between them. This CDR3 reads CASSLAPLGYTF. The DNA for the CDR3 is TGTGCCAGCAGCTTAGCCCCCCTCGGCTACACCTTC.

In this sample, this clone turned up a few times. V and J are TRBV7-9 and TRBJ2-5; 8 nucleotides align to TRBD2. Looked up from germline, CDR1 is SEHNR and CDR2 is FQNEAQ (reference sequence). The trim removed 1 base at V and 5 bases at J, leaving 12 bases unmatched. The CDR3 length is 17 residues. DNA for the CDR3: TGTGCCAGCAGCTTAGGTTGGAGCGGGAGCGGGGGCGAGACCCAGTACTTC. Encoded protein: CASSLGWSGSGGETQYF.

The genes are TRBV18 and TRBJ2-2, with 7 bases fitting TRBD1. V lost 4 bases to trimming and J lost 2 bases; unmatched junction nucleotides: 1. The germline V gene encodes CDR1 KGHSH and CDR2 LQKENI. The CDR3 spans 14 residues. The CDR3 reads CASSRGGNTGELFF. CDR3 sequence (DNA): TGTGCCAGCTCACGAGGGGGCAACACCGGGGAGCTGTTTTTT.